This entry features one T cell receptor (beta chain) sequence. In germline, CDR1 is SGHTA, CDR2 FQGTGA. This CDR3 has 13 amino acids. Unmatched junction bases numbered 8, after V lost 5 bases and J lost 10 bases. TCR beta chains were sequenced at survey level with immunoSEQ. Assay used: immunoSEQ multiplex PCR; TCRdb lists only in-frame clones, some missing. Here the sample spans around 50,000 clones, 93% being singletons. Sequenced input: PBMCs. V and J are TRBV7-3 and TRBJ2-1, with 7 bases lining up with TRBD2. This receptor was taken from a man aged 40-49 years with rheumatoid arthritis. The DNA for the CDR3 is TGTGCCAGCAGCCCTAACGCGGGAGTAGAGCAGTTCTTC. Amino acids: CASSPNAGVEQFF. The full variable domain, completed using reference TRBV7-3 and TRBJ2-1, is GAGVSQTPSNKVTEKGKYVELRCDPISGHTALYWYRQSLGQGPEFLIYFQGTGAADDSGLPNDRFFAVRPEGSVSTLKIQRTERGDSAVYLCASSPNAGVEQFFGPGTRLTVL.